This T cell receptor (beta chain) was observed in a study of blood T cell repertoires in COVID-19. Study background: Researchers got acute and convalescent COVID-19 samples from the United States, Italy and Spain. From T cells, B-cell-depleted T cells, or PBMCs came the material, which was cDNA or gDNA.

Original processing notes: From reference gene primer amplification, estimates of nucleated cell counts were derived. Profiling relied on immunoSEQ multiplex PCR, and the TCRdb table lists in-frame clones only, not all of them. Clonal size and the V and J genes are those of that table, whereas D and trimming came from the DNA. Among about 200,000 clones listed, more than 80% were seen once. The specimen was peripheral blood. This TCR was recovered from a man between 45 and 60 years old with acute or convalescent COVID-19.

The CDR3 coding sequence is TGTGCCAGCAGCCAATTCGTCCTAGCGGGAGGAAGGGCCGGGGAGCTGTTTTTT. Translating it yields CASSQFVLAGGRAGELFF. This chain links TRBV14 with TRBJ2-2, with 11 bases identical to TRBD2. Trimming removed 2 bases from V and 6 bases from J; junction bases left unmatched: 11. Germline-derived CDR1 and CDR2 are SGHDN and FVKESK. This CDR3 comprises 18 residues.